The rows below give T cell receptor beta chains drawn from one sample of a study of Ad26.COV2.S vaccination and SARS-CoV-2 variants. Sequencing was performed with immunoSEQ multiplex PCR; in TCRdb, only in-frame clones are kept and a portion is missing. In the table there are about 680,000 clones, around 92% of which are singletons. The sequencing here drew on peripheral blood, taken in a trial of Ad26.COV2.S vaccine versus placebo. All receptors come from a person aged 18-60 years who received the Ad26.COV2.S COVID-19 vaccine or a placebo. Each CDR3 is given with its conserved first and last residue. Each record gives: V gene, CDR3 protein.

>TRBV10-3
CAISEQDSYNEQFF
>TRBV24-1
CATSVSGARGTQYF
>TRBV15
CATSSGGTSEKLFF
>TRBV10-1
CASSEIRAGSYEQYF
>TRBV6-5
CASSTPGGAFF
>TRBV19
CASSLGTSYNQPQHF
>TRBV7-9
CATRVGSGANVLTF
>TRBV7-9
CASSLASTDTQYF
>TRBV5-1
CASSNGTTGANVLTF
>TRBV5-1
CASSSGTSDYNEQFF
>TRBV12-3/TRBV12-4
CASSLRNEQFF
>TRBV30
CAWSVVGRSTEAFF
>TRBV7-2
CASSLDAIVTDTQYF
>TRBV15
CATSSVKGQRNEKLFF
>TRBV14
CASSFRTAPQFF
>TRBV24-1
CATSVTAGWQETQYF
>TRBV5-1
CASSQGINEKLFF
>TRBV6-5
CAGAGRGNSPLHF
>TRBV6-6
CASSYEGAPGNTIYF
>TRBV3-1/TRBV3-2
CASSQGVSSYEQYF
>TRBV30
CAWSIIRRGAGTQYF